A single sample is the source of the 7 T cell receptor delta chains below, sequenced in a study of gamma-delta chains in newborns, infants, children. TCRdb re-called the reads using CATT. Here the sample spans approximately 5,400 delta-chain clones, about 0.42% being singletons. The specimen was blood. These receptors originate from a child who was a newborn, infant or young child, either healthy, febrile or measles-vaccinated (not recorded which).

This clone is medium-sized within its sample. A far bigger clonotype differs at one base, so this is likely a read error. The rearrangement joins TRDV2 to TRDJ3, with 9 bases aligning to TRDD3. CDR1 and CDR2 from the germline V gene are GEAIGNYY and EKD. The CDR3 length is 16 residues. CDR3 nucleotides: TGTGCCCGTGACTGGGGGAGCTCCTGGGACACCCGACAGATGTTTTTC. It is translated as CARDWGSSWDTRQMFF.

This clone occurred a few times. TCRdb pairs this DNA with a much larger clone's protein that differs at residue 11, likely a read error; the protein shown was translated from the DNA. The V call is TRDV2, the J call TRDJ3; 11 positions match TRDD3. The V segment lost 2 bases and the J segment 9 bases; nucleotides outside the gene matches: 8. Germline CDR1 GEAIGNYY, CDR2 EKD. This CDR3 is 17 amino acids long. CDR3 in amino acids: CACDILGDKKGTRQMFF. For the CDR3, the DNA is TGTGCCTGTGACATACTGGGGGATAAGAAGGGCACCCGACAGATGTTTTTC.

About this clone: A read error may explain this, as a much larger clone is one base away. Distinct nucleotide sequences in the sample also encode this CDR3. The J gene is TRDJ3, the V gene TRDV2; 7 bases fit TRDD3. The CDR3 loop spans 18 amino acids. CDR1 is GEAIGNYY and CDR2 is EKD in the germline V gene. The CDR3 coding sequence is TGTGCCTGTGACACGGGATACCCCTTCTCCTGGGACACCCGGCAGATGTTTTTC. Encoded protein: CACDTGYPFSWDTRQMFF.

In the case of this clone: TCRdb's protein for this DNA is that of a much larger clone and differs from the translation at residue 10, likely a read error; the protein shown is the DNA translation. The genes are TRDV2 and TRDJ3, with 10 bases aligning to TRDD3. CDR3 length: 19 amino acids. V shed 0 bases, J shed 0 bases, and the junction held 4 bases outside the gene matches. Germline assignment: CDR1 GEAIGNYY and CDR2 EKD. The CDR3 reads CACDTWGIPISWDTRQMFF. CDR3 DNA sequence: TGTGCCTGTGACACCTGGGGGATACCGATCTCCTGGGACACCCGACAGATGTTTTTC.

This clone was observed a handful of times. A far larger clone lies a single base away; this is likely a read error. The chain has TRDV2 and TRDJ3; 13 nucleotides agree with TRDD3. This CDR3 is 20 amino acids long. Germline values: CDR1 GEAIGNYY, CDR2 EKD. The CDR3 sequence is CACDTVLGDTSSWDTRRMFF. CDR3 DNA: TGTGCCTGTGACACCGTACTGGGGGATACGAGCTCCTGGGACACCCGACGGATGTTTTTC.

Of note for this clone: With a far larger clone one base away, a read error is the likely cause. The same CDR3 arises from other DNA sequences in this sample as well. The rearrangement links TRDV2 to TRDJ2; possibly TRDD3 for D (6 bases). The CDR3 contains 16 residues. Per the germline V gene, CDR1 is GEAIGNYY and CDR2 is EKD. The CDR3: CACDTVGIDLTAQLFF. DNA of the CDR3: TGTGCCTGTGACACCGTAGGGATAGATTTGACAGCGCAACTCTTCTTT.

This clone was observed a few times. TCRdb's listed protein matches a much larger clone and diverges from this DNA's translation at residue 3, likely through a read error; the protein shown comes from the DNA. The chain employs TRDV2 and TRDJ3; 12 bases agree with TRDD3. Per the germline V gene, CDR1 is GEAIGNYY and CDR2 is EKD. The length of the CDR3 is 18 residues. The CDR3 region is CAYDTGGYRTWDTRQMFF. The CDR3 nucleotides are TGTGCCTATGACACTGGGGGATACCGCACCTGGGACACCCGACAGATGTTTTTC.